This T cell receptor beta chain was recovered during a study of T-cell reconstitution after alpha-beta-depleted transplantation in children (dated by TCRdb to between 2015 and 2016). As for the study more broadly: T-cell immune reconstitution after TCRalphabeta/CD19-depleted allogeneic hematopoietic cell transplantation in children was quantitatively tracked in the study by means of TCR repertoire profiling.

Per the germline V gene, SGHTA is the CDR1 and FQGNSA is the CDR2. Trimming at the junction amounts to 5 bases on V and 2 bases on J, and the germline ends lie 16 bases apart. Including cysteine and phenylalanine, the CDR3 has 15 amino acids. Solely the CDR3 DNA is kept, with 45 bases framed from the first base. As concerns this clonotype: Its antigen has not been determined. Per-base qualities were not stored, and no clone one base away is much larger.

Library generation was performed with PCR. The sequencer was an Illumina HiSeq 2500. To normalize quantification of the TCRbeta repertoire, the TCR libraries were built with molecular barcoding that relied on unique molecular identifiers. TCRdb reprocessing: public reads trimmed at Q25 with fastp, clones called with MiXCR, in-frame beta chains kept. Identical CDR3 protein sequences are pooled into one entry, listed with their most common genes and DNA. In this sample the table shows 500,000 to 600,000 distinct CDR3 sequences, approximately 32% of which occur a single time. The ten most abundant clones make up approximately 2.3% of the sample.

The sequencing used PBMCs from the stem cell graft donor, collected from the stem cell graft. The chain couples TRBV7-2 to TRBJ2-7, with TRBD2 as a weak D call on 6 bases. The source of this sequence is a human donor who donated a stem cell graft to a child with aplastic anemia. The CDR3 reads CASSTQEGHTYEQYF. The sequenced DNA: TGTGCCAGCAGCACTCAGGAGGGCCACACCTACGAGCAGTACTTC.